The rows below give T cell receptor beta chains drawn from one sample of a study of T cell repertoires in cytomegalovirus infection. Using its own MiXCR run on the reads, TCRdb lists one record per CDR3 protein. Of 400,000 to 550,000 distinct CDR3 sequences in the sample, about 11% were seen once. The sequencing input was PBMCs. The receptors here all came from a human donor in good health (CMV status not recorded). Some clones in this sample may be carry-over from other donors' samples. The CDR3 runs from the conserved cysteine through the conserved F or W. A D gene is named only where the DNA matches it firmly. Clone size appears in some rows only: once, few, many, or a class for an expanded clone.

TRBJ2-5 | TRBV10-3 | NA | NA | TGTGCCATCAGTGCGGATTGGGGGGGCGCAAAGACCCAGTACTTC | CAISADWGGAKTQYF
TRBJ1-2 | TRBV10-3 | many | NA | TGTGCCATCAGTGAGTCGGGCCAGACGGATGGCTACACCTTC | CAISESGQTDGYTF
TRBJ1-1 | TRBV19 | many | NA | TGTGCCGCTAAGGGATGGAACACTGAAGCTTTCTTT | CAAKGWNTEAFF
TRBJ2-7 | TRBV20-1 | many | TRBD2 | TGCAGTGCTAGCGAGGGGAGCGGGGGGACCCATTACGAGCAGTACTTC | CSASEGSGGTHYEQYF
TRBJ2-1 | TRBV29-1 | NA | TRBD2 | TGCAGCGCCTGGACTAGCGGGGCCCCATTCTCCTACAATGAGCAGTTCTTC | CSAWTSGAPFSYNEQFF
TRBJ2-7 | TRBV28 | many | TRBD1 | TGTGCCAGCAGTTTTCGGGACAGGTACGAGCAGTACTTC | CASSFRDRYEQYF
TRBJ2-5 | TRBV7-6 | many | NA | TGTGCCAGCAGCTTAGTGGGGGAACAAGAGACCCAGTACTTC | CASSLVGEQETQYF
TRBJ1-1 | TRBV3-1 | many | NA | TGTGCCAGCAGCCAAGAGTTGGTGGTGAACACTGAAGCTTTCTTT | CASSQELVVNTEAFF
TRBJ1-2 | TRBV6-1 | many | NA | TGTGCCAGCAGTCCCGTAGGGTCAGGGGAAATCGCTAACTATGGCTACACCTTC | CASSPVGSGEIANYGYTF
TRBJ2-1 | TRBV7-3 | many | TRBD2 | TGTGCCAGCAGCTTATTCTCCCTAGCGGGAGTGGAGGAGCAGTTCTTC | CASSLFSLAGVEEQFF
TRBJ2-1 | TRBV5-6 | few | NA | TGTGCTACCTCCGATTCGACCAGCTTTGGGAATGAGCAGTTCTTC | CATSDSTSFGNEQFF
TRBJ1-1 | TRBV7-3 | many | NA | TGTGCCAGCAGCTTAACGGGAGGGGGGCAGAATGAAGCTTTCTTT | CASSLTGGGQNEAFF
TRBJ1-1 | TRBV20-1 | few | NA | TGCAGTGCCAAGTGGGGCGCGGGGCCCGACACTGAAGCTTTCTTT | CSAKWGAGPDTEAFF
TRBJ1-1 | TRBV27 | few | NA | TGTGCCAGCACCCCGGGGGGGGTATGGGGCACTGAAGCTTTCTTT | CASTPGGVWGTEAFF
TRBJ1-1 | TRBV7-9 | many | NA | TGTGCCAGCACCCCGACGGTTGAAGCTTTCTTT | CASTPTVEAFF
TRBJ1-5 | TRBV12-3/TRBV12-4 | many | NA | TGTGCCAGCAGTCCGGGCGGGGGACGGGATAGCAATCAGCCCCAGCATTTT | CASSPGGGRDSNQPQHF
TRBJ1-2 | TRBV27 | few | TRBD1 | TGTGCCAGCAGCCGGACAGGGGTTGGCTACACCTTC | CASSRTGVGYTF
TRBJ2-7 | TRBV6-5 | NA | NA | TGTGCCAGCAGTTATGGAACACCTGAGCAGTACTTC | CASSYGTPEQYF
TRBJ1-3 | TRBV12-3/TRBV12-4 | many | NA | TGTGCCATGCCGGGGAACTCTGGAAACACCATATATTTT | CAMPGNSGNTIYF
TRBJ2-7 | TRBV2 | NA | NA | TGTGCCAGCACTGTTCCGCGGGACACCTGGTCCTACGAGCAGTACTTC | CASTVPRDTWSYEQYF
TRBJ1-1 | TRBV12-3/TRBV12-4 | many | NA | TGTGCCAGCAGCCAAGGCACTGAAGCTTTCTTT | CASSQGTEAFF
TRBJ1-2 | TRBV7-8 | many | NA | TGTGCCAGCACCGAAATAGGGAGCTATGGCTACACCTTC | CASTEIGSYGYTF
TRBJ2-1 | TRBV18 | NA | TRBD2 | TGTGCCAGCTCACCAGAGCGGGACCACTTATACAATGAGCAGTTCTTC | CASSPERDHLYNEQFF